The T cell receptor beta chain under discussion was sequenced for a study of Ad26.COV2.S vaccination and SARS-CoV-2 variants. Study-wide context: Donor participated within the Ad26.COV2.S arm of the COV1001 trial. Each vaccinee took Ad26.COV2.S intramuscularly, once or twice 56 days apart.

Treatment specified: 19 received Ad26.COV2.S at low or high dose, single or two shots; 5 received placebo; per-sample allocation not given. The study sampled participants on day 63 after the first vaccine or placebo injection. Method: immunoSEQ multiplex PCR; TCRdb's copy keeps in-frame clones and lacks some. The table has over 400,000 clones, around 90% seen once; the top ten hold roughly 4%. V lost 1 base and J lost 7, with 15 bases in between. The CDR3 spans 15 residues. Germline V gene data show CDR1 as SGHDN and CDR2 as FVKESK. The chain links TRBV14 to TRBJ2-3; perhaps TRBD1 as D (6 bases). Sequencing used peripheral blood, obtained in a trial of Ad26.COV2.S vaccine versus placebo. This receptor was identified in a person between 18 and 65 years old who received the Ad26.COV2.S COVID-19 vaccine or a placebo. The CDR3 sequence: CASSQVLQGLNTQYF. CDR3 sequence (DNA): TGTGCCAGCAGCCAAGTTCTACAGGGTTTAAATACGCAGTATTTT.